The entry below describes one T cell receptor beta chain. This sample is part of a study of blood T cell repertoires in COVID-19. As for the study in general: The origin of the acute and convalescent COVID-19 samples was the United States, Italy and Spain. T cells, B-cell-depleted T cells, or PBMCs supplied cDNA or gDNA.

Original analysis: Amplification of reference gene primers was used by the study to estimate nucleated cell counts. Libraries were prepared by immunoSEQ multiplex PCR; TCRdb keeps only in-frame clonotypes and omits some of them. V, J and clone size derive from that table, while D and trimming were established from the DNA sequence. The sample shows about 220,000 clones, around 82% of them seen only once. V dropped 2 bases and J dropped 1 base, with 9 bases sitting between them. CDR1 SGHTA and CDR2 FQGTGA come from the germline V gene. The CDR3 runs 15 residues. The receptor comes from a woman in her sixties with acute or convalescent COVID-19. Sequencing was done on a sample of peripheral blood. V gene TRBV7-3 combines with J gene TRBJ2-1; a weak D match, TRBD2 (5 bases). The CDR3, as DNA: TGTGCCAGCAGCTTACAGCTAGCTTCCTACAATGAGCAGTTCTTC. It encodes CASSLQLASYNEQFF.